This paragraph covers one T cell receptor beta chain sequence. These data belong to a study of T cell changes during pregnancy in multiple sclerosis. Produced via immunoSEQ multiplex PCR; TCRdb's table is partial and in-frame only. The repertoire holds approximately 23,000 clones, with more than 80% as singletons. The CDR3 loop spans 16 amino acids. The germline V gene encodes CDR1 ENHRY and CDR2 SYGVKD. V dropped 0 bases and J dropped 0 bases, with 9 bases sitting between them. V and J are TRBV10-3 and TRBJ2-1; a possible D gene is TRBD2 (5 bases). The TCR comes from a female donor in good health, enrolled as a control in a pregnancy study. The source material was CD4+ T cells from peripheral blood mononuclear cells, sampled in the third trimester of pregnancy. CDR3 amino acids: CAISESGVSSYNEQFF. Written as DNA, the CDR3 is TGTGCCATCAGTGAGTCCGGGGTTAGCTCCTACAATGAGCAGTTCTTC.